This TCR beta chain was captured in a study of radiotherapy plus CTLA-4 blockade in lung cancer. Study information: The study recorded objective responses in about 18% of patients and disease control in under 35%. Overall study results and limits: Expansion in blood of tumor-derived TCR clones was seen after radiotherapy plus ipilimumab.

The table came from immunoSEQ multiplex PCR; TCRdb's copy has only in-frame clones and leaves some out. Altogether roughly 130,000 clones are present, 85% to 90% being singletons, with the ten largest covering under 8%. A remark on this clone: Its specificity is unknown.

The material was peripheral blood, obtained from a patient treated with radiotherapy plus ipilimumab. The receptor was isolated from a human donor with non-small cell lung cancer that progressed on radiotherapy plus ipilimumab.

The CDR3 loop is CASSPPQGGPYNEQFF. The CDR3 coding sequence is TGTGCCAGCAGCCCCCCCCAGGGAGGGCCCTACAATGAGCAGTTCTTC. The J gene is TRBJ2-1, the V gene TRBV11-3, with 7 nucleotides matching TRBD2. CDR1 and CDR2 (germline): SGHNT, YENEEA. The J segment lost 2 bases and the V segment lost 5 bases, leaving 9 bases of the junction unmatched. This CDR3 has 16 amino acids.